The T cell receptor (beta chain) under discussion was sequenced for a study of Graves' ophthalmopathy and Graves' hyperthyroidism. Study results and caveats: A majority of expanded thyroid clonotypes exceeding 0.001 frequency were likewise present in blood.

Recruitment covered hyperthyroidism patients aged 18 to 65 whose new diagnosis was of under 2 months' duration. Serum thyroxine and TRAb, along with clinical symptoms, thyroid ultrasound and orbital computed tomography, were what diagnosis relied on. PBMCs were density-gradient isolated from around 11 ml fresh blood. Amplified material comprised TCR beta CDR3 regions derived from RNA transcripts. Second-round multiplex PCR followed a first-round RT-PCR using HTBI primers. TCRdb used MiXCR to reprocess the multiplex PCR reads, holding one entry per CDR3 protein. This sample has roughly 400,000 distinct CDR3 sequences, with approximately 15% found just once. This clonotype was seen ten or more times. What it recognizes is unknown. V was pared by 0 bases and J by 9 bases, with 23 bases between. The CDR3 consists of 17 residues. CDR1 and CDR2 from the germline V gene are SGHTA and FQGNSA.

The chain couples TRBV7-2 to TRBJ2-5; possibly TRBD1 or TRBD2 for D (7 bases each). The sample comprised peripheral blood. This clonotype originated in a woman under 30 with stable Graves' hyperthyroidism. CDR3 loop: CASSLAPRGRRGDPQYF. The CDR3 DNA is TGTGCCAGCAGCTTAGCCCCGAGGGGGCGCCGGGGGGACCCCCAGTACTTC.